This T cell receptor beta chain was observed in a study of control samples from healthy donors and cancer patients. Assay used: immunoSEQ multiplex PCR; TCRdb lists only in-frame clones, some missing. The table lists some 130,000 clones, approximately 94% of them singletons. The CDR3 extends over 15 amino acids. The V gene's germline CDR1 is SNHLY and CDR2 FYNNEI. V lost 7 bases and J 0 bases, leaving 15 bases between the germline ends. V gene TRBV2 combines with J gene TRBJ1-1; weak D call: TRBD1 (5 bases). Sample: PBMCs. The TCR originated in a man in his forties or fifties with head and neck cancer. The CDR3 protein is CASTRQPVMNTEAFF. CDR3 nucleotides: TGTGCCAGCACTCGACAGCCTGTAATGAACACTGAAGCTTTCTTT.